This T cell receptor beta chain was identified during a study of CXCR3-negative and CXCR3-positive naive CD8 T cells. This clonotype shows up as medium-sized by frequency. No antigen is known for it. TRB cDNA was prepared as libraries by UMI-labeled 5' RACE. TCRdb re-called the 5' RACE reads; one entry per CDR3 protein, DNA not given. Its table lists over 35,000 distinct CDR3 sequences. The CDR3 sequence is 15 residues long. CDR1 is LNHNV, CDR2 YYDKDF, per germline (reference sequence). Notes on the study in general: Both naive subsets showed comparably high diversity, and memory CD8+ cells showed much lower diversity. Partial loss of CXCR3 expression followed cryopreservation; most assays used fresh PBMCs.

The receptor was isolated from a human donor in good health. Some clones in this sample may be carry-over from other donors' samples. Sequenced sample: memory CD8+ T cells from blood. The chain combines TRBV15 with TRBJ1-4; TCRdb designates TRBD1, a call that cannot be tested without DNA. This CDR3 is CATSLRDRGPEKLFF.